This T cell receptor (beta chain) emerged from a study of read filtering for tumor transcriptome and immune sequencing. Overall study: Transcriptome libraries were built from DNase-treated RNA. IR-seq gave about 4 to 10.27 million TCR reads per sample; RNA-seq gave roughly 75 to 1,400. Study findings and constraints: Approximately 80% of IR-seq clonotypes had one read, totaling around 3.4% of reads; RNA-seq: about 69% and 49%.

V was trimmed by 1 base and J by 6 bases, leaving 4 bases between them. Germline V gene lookup returns CDR1 MGHRA and CDR2 YSYEKL. CDR3 length: 12 residues. Molecular barcoded adaptors covering alpha/delta and beta/gamma chains were used on 400 ng RNA. TCRdb passed the reads through MiXCR, listing each CDR3 protein once. The data show 40,000 or so distinct CDR3 sequences, roughly an eighth seen once. At least ten counts were recorded for this clonotype. Its antigen is unknown. Bone marrow was sampled from every patient at the time of active disease. The sequence was obtained from a donor aged 40 or over with multiple myeloma. The sample taken for sequencing was a population of CD138-negative cells sorted from bone marrow. The chain links TRBV4-1 to TRBJ2-1, with D unclear. CDR3 loop: CASSQGGNEQFF. The DNA for the CDR3 is TGCGCCAGCAGCCAAGGCGGCAATGAGCAGTTCTTC.